This TCR beta chain was identified during a study of Graves' ophthalmopathy and Graves' hyperthyroidism. Looking at the study overall: At initial diagnosis, peripheral blood was obtained, and this preceded any treatment.

The germline gives CDR1 LNHDA, CDR2 SQIVND (reference sequence). Trimming cost V 5 bases and J 4 bases; bases outside gene matches: 8. The CDR3 is made up of 16 amino acids. On this clonotype: What it recognizes is unknown.

In this cohort, patients with other autoimmune diseases, uncontrolled infections, pregnancy or lactation were excluded. As the starting material, roughly 10 ml of fresh peripheral blood yielded the PBMCs. General study points: Also, most clonotypes expanded in the thyroid above 0.001 frequency appeared in blood.

Investigators amplified TCR beta CDR3 regions from RNA transcripts. The first-round RT-PCR employed HTBI primers together with the Qiagen OneStep RT-PCR kit. A multiplex PCR was then performed as the second round. TCRdb passed the multiplex PCR reads through MiXCR, listing each CDR3 protein once. The table lists approximately 640,000 distinct CDR3 sequences, roughly 39% of them singletons. This clonotype was sampled from an adult man with Graves' ophthalmopathy. The chain is built from TRBV19 and TRBJ2-7; 13 bases are shared with TRBD2. The sample consisted of peripheral blood. DNA for the CDR3: TGTGCCAGTAGTTTACCGGGACTAGCGGGAACGTACGAGCAGTACTTC. As protein: CASSLPGLAGTYEQYF.